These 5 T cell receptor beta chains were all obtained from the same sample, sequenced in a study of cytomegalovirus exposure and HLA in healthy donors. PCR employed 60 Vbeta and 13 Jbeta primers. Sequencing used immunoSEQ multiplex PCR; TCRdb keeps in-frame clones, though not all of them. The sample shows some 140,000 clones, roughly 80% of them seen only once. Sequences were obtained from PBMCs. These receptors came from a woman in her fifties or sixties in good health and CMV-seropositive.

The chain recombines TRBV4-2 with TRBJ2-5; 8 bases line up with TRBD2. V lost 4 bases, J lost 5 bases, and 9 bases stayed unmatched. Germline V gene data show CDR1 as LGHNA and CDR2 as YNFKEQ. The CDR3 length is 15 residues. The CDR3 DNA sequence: TGTGCCAGCAGCCCGGTCGGGGGGGAGGAGGAGACCCAGTACTTC. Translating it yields CASSPVGGEEETQYF.

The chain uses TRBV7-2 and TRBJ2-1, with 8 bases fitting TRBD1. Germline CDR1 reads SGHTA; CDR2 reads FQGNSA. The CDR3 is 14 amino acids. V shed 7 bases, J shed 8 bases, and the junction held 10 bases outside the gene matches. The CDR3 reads CASKRQGSFDEQFF. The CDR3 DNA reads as TGTGCCAGCAAACGACAGGGGAGTTTCGATGAGCAGTTCTTC.

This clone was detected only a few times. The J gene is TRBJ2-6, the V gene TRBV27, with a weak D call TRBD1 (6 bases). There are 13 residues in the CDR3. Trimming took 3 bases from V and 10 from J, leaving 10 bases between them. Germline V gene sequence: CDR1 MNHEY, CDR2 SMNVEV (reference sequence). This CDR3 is CASSFHRENVLTF. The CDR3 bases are TGTGCCAGCAGTTTTCACAGGGAAAACGTCCTGACTTTC.

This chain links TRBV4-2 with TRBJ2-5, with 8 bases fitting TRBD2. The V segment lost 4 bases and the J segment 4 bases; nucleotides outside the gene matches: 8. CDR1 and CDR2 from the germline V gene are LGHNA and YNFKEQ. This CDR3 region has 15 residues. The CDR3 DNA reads TGTGCCAGCAGCCCTCGGGGGGCGGGGGGAGAGACCCAGTACTTC. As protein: CASSPRGAGGETQYF.

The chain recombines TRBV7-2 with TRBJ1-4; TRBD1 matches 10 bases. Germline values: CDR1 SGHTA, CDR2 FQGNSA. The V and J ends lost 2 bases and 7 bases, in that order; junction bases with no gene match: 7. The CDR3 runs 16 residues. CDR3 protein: CASSLPPTGGSEKLFF. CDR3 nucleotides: TGTGCCAGCAGCTTACCTCCGACAGGGGGCAGTGAAAAACTGTTTTTT.